This TCR beta chain came from a study of PD-1 blockade in classical Hodgkin lymphoma. Notes on the study in general: Patients starting nivolumab under 1 year after ASCT were excluded. Factors driving the repertoire differences, possibly disease activity or prior therapy, remain undefined.

Relapses following autologous stem cell transplantation were seen in all patients, with brentuximab vedotin exposure varying. Purified CD4+ T cells were obtained from thawed PBMCs through magnetic negative selection. This clone was seen once. Its specificity is not known. Some clones are missing from TCRdb's copy, which holds only in-frame ones; the method was immunoSEQ multiplex PCR. Of some 8,900 clones listed, about four fifths are singletons. The V segment lost 3 bases and the J segment 1 base; nucleotides outside the gene matches: 12. Germline V gene sequence: CDR1 MDHEN, CDR2 SYDVKM. This CDR3 spans 20 amino acids.

The sequence was obtained from a human donor with classical Hodgkin lymphoma. V gene TRBV28 combines with J gene TRBJ2-3; 14 nucleotides line up with TRBD2. The sequencing used CD4+ T cells from blood, collected at baseline. The CDR3 sequence: CASSFETSGRANRGTDTQYF. The CDR3, as DNA: TGTGCCAGCAGTTTCGAGACTAGCGGGAGGGCCAATCGAGGCACAGATACGCAGTATTTT. The whole variable domain, filled in from reference TRBV28 and TRBJ2-3, reads DVKVTQSSRYLVKRTGEKVFLECVQDMDHENMFWYRQDPGLGLRLIYFSYDVKMKEKGDIPEGYSVSREKKERFSLILESASTNQTSMYLCASSFETSGRANRGTDTQYFGPGTRLTVL.